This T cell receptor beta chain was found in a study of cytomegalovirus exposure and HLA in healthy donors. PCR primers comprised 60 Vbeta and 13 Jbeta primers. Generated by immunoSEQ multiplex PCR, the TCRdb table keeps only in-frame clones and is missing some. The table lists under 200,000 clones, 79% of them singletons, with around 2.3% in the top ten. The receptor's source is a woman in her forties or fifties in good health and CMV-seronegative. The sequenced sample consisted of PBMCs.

The CDR3 here is CAWSVRQANQPQHF. CDR3 nucleotides: TGTGCCTGGAGTGTCAGACAGGCCAATCAGCCCCAGCATTTT. The chain carries TRBV30 and TRBJ1-5; TRBD1 might be the D (6 bases). Trimming took 0 bases from V and 3 from J, leaving 9 bases between them. CDR1 GTSNPN and CDR2 SVGIG come from the germline V gene (reference sequence). This CDR3 has 14 residues.